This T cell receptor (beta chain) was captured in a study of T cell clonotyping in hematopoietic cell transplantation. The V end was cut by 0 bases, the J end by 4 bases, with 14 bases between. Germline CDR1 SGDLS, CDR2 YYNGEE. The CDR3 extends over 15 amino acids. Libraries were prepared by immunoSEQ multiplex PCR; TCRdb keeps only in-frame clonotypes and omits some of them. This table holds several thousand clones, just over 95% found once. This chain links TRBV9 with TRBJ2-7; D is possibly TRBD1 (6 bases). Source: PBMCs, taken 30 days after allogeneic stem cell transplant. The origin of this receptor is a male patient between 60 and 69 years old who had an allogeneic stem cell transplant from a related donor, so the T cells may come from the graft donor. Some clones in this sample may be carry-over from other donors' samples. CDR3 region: CASSVVPGEAYEQYF. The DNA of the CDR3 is TGTGCCAGCAGCGTAGTCCCAGGGGAAGCTTACGAGCAGTACTTC.